This TCR beta chain originates from a study of blood T cell repertoires in COVID-19. For the study at large: Collection of acute and convalescent COVID-19 samples took place in the United States, Italy and Spain.

With 4 bases removed from V and 3 bases from J, the gap between germline ends came to 10 bases. CDR1 and CDR2 (germline): SNHLY, FYNNEI. There are 13 residues in the CDR3. Authors' analysis steps: Amplifying reference gene primers gave estimates of nucleated cell counts. Measured with immunoSEQ multiplex PCR; TCRdb has only the in-frame clones, and not every one. That table furnishes V, J and clone size, whereas the DNA furnished D and trimming. The profile shows about 210,000 clones, roughly 81% of them singletons. This clone was detected only a few times. The specimen sequenced was peripheral blood. The V call is TRBV2, the J call TRBJ2-7; D ambiguous. The clonotype was recovered from an elderly woman with acute or convalescent COVID-19. The CDR3: CASSVWQNYEQYF. The CDR3 coding sequence is TGTGCCAGCAGTGTTTGGCAAAACTACGAGCAGTACTTC. The whole variable domain, filled in from reference TRBV2 and TRBJ2-7, reads EPEVTQTPSHQVTQMGQEVILRCVPISNHLYFYWYRQILGQKVEFLVSFYNNEISEKSEIFDDQFSVERPDGSNFTLKIRSTKLEDSAMYFCASSVWQNYEQYFGPGTRLTVT.